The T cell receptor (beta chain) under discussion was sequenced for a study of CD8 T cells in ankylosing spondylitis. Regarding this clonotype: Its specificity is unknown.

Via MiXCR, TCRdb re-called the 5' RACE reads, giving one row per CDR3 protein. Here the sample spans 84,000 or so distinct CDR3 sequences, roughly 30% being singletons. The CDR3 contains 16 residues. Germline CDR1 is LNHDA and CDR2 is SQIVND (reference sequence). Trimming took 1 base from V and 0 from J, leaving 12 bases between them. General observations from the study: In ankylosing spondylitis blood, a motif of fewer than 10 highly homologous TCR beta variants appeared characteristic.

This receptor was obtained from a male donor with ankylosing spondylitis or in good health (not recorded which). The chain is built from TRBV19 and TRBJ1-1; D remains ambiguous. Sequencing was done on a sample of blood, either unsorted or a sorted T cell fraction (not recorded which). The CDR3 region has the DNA TGTGCCAGTAGTATAGTATCCCCCGGGATGAACACTGAAGCTTTCTTT. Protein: CASSIVSPGMNTEAFF.